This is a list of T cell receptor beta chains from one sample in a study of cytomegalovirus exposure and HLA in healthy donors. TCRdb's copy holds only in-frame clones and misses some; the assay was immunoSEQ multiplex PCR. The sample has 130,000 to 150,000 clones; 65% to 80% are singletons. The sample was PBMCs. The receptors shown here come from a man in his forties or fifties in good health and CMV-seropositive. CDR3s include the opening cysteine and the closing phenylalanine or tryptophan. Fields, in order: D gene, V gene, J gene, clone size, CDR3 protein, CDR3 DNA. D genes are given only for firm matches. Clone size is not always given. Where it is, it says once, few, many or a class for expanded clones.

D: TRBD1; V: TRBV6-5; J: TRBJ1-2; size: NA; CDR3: CASSEQTGGPGYTF; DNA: TGTGCCAGCAGTGAACAGACAGGGGGGCCTGGCTACACCTTC
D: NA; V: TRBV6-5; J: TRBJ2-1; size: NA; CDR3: CASSYGSRGGNEQFF; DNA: TGTGCCAGCAGTTACGGGAGCCGGGGTGGCAATGAGCAGTTCTTC
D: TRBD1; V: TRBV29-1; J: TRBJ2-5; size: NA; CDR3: CSAAWDRQETQYF; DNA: TGCAGCGCCGCCTGGGACAGACAAGAGACCCAGTACTTC
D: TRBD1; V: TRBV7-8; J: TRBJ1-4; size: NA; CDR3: CASSHPTGVNEKLFF; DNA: TGTGCCAGCAGCCACCCGACAGGGGTCAATGAAAAACTGTTTTTT
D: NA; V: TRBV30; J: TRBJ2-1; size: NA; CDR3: CAWSPPNLQGEGQFF; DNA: TGTGCCTGGAGTCCCCCAAACTTACAGGGAGAAGGTCAGTTCTTC
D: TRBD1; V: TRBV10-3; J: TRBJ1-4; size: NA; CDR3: CAISTQGDNEKLFF; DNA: TGTGCCATCAGTACACAGGGGGATAATGAAAAACTGTTTTTT
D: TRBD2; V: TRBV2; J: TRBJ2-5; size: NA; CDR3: CASSRTSGKQETQYF; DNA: TGTGCCAGCAGCCGGACTAGCGGGAAGCAAGAGACCCAGTACTTC
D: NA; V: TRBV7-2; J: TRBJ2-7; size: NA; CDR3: CASSFLIGGTGEQYF; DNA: TGTGCCAGCAGCTTCCTTATTGGCGGGACGGGGGAGCAGTACTTC
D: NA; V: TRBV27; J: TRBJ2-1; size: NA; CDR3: CASSPPISATQAPNNEQFF; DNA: TGTGCCAGCAGTCCTCCAATCTCCGCGACGCAGGCTCCTAACAATGAGCAGTTCTTC
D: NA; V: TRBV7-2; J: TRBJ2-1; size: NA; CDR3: CASSFLTPGDEQFF; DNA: TGTGCCAGCAGCTTCCTGACTCCGGGGGATGAGCAGTTCTTC
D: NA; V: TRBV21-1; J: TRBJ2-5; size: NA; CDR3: CASSKGRTGPQETQYF; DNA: TGTGCCAGCAGCAAAGGTCGGACAGGGCCCCAAGAGACCCAGTACTTC
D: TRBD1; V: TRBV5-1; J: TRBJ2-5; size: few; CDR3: CASSVTGGPQETQYF; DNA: TGCGCCAGCAGCGTGACAGGGGGGCCACAAGAGACCCAGTACTTC
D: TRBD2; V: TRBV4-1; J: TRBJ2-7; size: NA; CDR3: CASSQVLAGPYEQYF; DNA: TGCGCCAGCAGCCAAGTACTAGCGGGTCCCTACGAGCAGTACTTC
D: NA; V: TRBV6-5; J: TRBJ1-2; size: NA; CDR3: CASSYDRNYGYTF; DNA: TGTGCCAGCAGTTACGACAGGAACTATGGCTACACCTTC
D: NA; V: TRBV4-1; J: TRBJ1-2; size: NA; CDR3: CASSHRLQGYTF; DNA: TGCGCCAGCAGCCACAGGTTGCAGGGCTACACCTTC
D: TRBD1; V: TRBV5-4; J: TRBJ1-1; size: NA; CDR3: CASSLGGTAFEAFF; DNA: TGTGCCAGCAGCTTGGGCGGGACAGCCTTTGAAGCTTTCTTT
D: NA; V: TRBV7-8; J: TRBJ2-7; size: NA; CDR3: CASSTRSSYEQYF; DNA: TGTGCCAGCAGCACCCGGTCCTCCTACGAGCAGTACTTC
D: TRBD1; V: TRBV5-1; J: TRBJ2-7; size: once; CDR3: CASSLDRGLDEQYF; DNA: TGCGCCAGCAGTCTGGACAGGGGGCTGGACGAGCAGTACTTC
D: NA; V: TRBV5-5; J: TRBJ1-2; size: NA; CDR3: CASSSAQGDGYTF; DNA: TGTGCCAGCAGCTCAGCACAGGGAGATGGCTACACCTTC
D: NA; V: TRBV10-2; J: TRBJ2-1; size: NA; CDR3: CASSGLRGAGVSYNEQFF; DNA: TGCGCCAGCAGCGGCCTCCGGGGGGCGGGAGTCTCCTACAATGAGCAGTTCTTC
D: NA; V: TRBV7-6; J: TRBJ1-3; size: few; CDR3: CASSHRGSGNTIYF; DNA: TGTGCCAGCAGCCACCGGGGCTCTGGAAACACCATATATTTT
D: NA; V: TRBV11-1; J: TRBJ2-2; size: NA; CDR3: CAGGAENTGELFF; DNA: TGTGCCGGGGGGGCAGAAAACACCGGGGAGCTGTTTTTT
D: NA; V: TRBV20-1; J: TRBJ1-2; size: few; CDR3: CSAYKGDYTF; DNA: TGCAGTGCTTATAAAGGAGACTACACCTTC
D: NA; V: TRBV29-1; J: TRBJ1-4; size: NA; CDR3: CSVEGLFPDSLNEKLFF; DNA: TGCAGCGTTGAAGGGCTTTTTCCGGACAGCCTTAATGAAAAACTGTTTTTT
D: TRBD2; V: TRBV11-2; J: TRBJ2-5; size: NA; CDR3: CASSLGLAASQETQYF; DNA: TGTGCCAGCAGCTTGGGACTAGCGGCGAGTCAAGAGACCCAGTACTTC
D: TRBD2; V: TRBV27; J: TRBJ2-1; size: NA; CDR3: CASSSRTSGRAHSYNEQFF; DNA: TGTGCCAGCAGTTCCCGGACTAGCGGGAGGGCACACTCCTACAATGAGCAGTTCTTC
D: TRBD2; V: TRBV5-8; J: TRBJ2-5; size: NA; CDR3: CASSSGRLQETQYF; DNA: TGTGCCAGCAGCTCCGGGAGGCTCCAAGAGACCCAGTACTTC
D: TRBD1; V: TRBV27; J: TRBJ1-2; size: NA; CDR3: CASSYTGGYGYTF; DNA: TGTGCCAGCAGTTATACAGGGGGCTATGGCTACACCTTC
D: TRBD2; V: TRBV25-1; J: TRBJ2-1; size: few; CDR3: CASSARLGLAGIDEQFF; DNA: TGTGCCAGCAGTGCTCGGTTGGGACTAGCGGGAATCGATGAGCAGTTCTTC
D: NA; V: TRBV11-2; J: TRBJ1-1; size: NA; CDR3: CASSRTTPSEAFF; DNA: TGTGCCAGCAGCCGAACTACCCCCTCTGAAGCTTTCTTT
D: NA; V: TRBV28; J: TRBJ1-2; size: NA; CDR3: CASSLRGGSTTSYGYTF; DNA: TGTGCCAGCAGTTTAAGGGGGGGTTCCACGACCAGCTATGGCTACACCTTC
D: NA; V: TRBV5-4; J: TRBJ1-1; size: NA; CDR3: CASSPSDRNTEAFF; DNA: TGTGCCAGCAGCCCCTCGGACAGGAACACTGAAGCTTTCTTT
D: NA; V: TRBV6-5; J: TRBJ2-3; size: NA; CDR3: CASSLEVSTDTQYF; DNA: TGTGCCAGCAGTTTAGAAGTGTCCACAGATACGCAGTATTTT
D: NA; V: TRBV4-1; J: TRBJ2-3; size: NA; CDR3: CASSQLTGEDTQYF; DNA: TGCGCCAGCAGCCAATTAACGGGAGAAGATACGCAGTATTTT
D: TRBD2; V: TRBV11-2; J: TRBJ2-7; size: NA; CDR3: CASSLYGTSGYEQYF; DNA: TGTGCCAGCAGCTTATATGGGACTAGCGGTTACGAGCAGTACTTC
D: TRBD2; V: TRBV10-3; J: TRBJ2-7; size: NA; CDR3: CAISESGLAGEAYF; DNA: TGTGCCATCAGTGAGTCGGGACTAGCGGGAGAAGCGTACTTC
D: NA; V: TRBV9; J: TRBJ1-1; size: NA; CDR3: CASSPAGANTEAFF; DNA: TGTGCCAGCAGCCCGGCAGGGGCGAACACTGAAGCTTTCTTT
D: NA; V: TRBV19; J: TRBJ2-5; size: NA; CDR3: CASSRQPRETQYF; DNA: TGTGCCAGTAGCCGACAGCCAAGGGAGACCCAGTACTTC
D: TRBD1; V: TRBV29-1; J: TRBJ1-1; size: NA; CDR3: CSVGTAIEAFF; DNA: TGCAGCGTCGGGACAGCGATTGAAGCTTTCTTT
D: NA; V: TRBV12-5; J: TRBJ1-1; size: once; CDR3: CASASGGTEAFF; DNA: TGTGCTAGTGCCTCGGGGGGGACTGAAGCTTTCTTT